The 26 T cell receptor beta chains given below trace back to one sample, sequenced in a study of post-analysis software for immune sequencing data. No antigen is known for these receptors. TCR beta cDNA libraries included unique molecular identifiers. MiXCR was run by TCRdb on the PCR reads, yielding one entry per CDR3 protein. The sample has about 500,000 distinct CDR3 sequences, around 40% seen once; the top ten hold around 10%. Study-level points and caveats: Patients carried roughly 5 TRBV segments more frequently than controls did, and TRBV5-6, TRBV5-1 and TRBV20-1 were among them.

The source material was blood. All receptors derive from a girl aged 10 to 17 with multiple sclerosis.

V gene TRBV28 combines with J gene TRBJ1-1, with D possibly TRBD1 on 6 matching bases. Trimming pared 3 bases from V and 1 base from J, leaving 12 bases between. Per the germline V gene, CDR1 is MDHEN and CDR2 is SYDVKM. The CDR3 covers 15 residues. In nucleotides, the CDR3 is TGTGCCAGCAGTTTGGCAGGGGTCGGGAACACTGAAGCTTTCTTT. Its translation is CASSLAGVGNTEAFF. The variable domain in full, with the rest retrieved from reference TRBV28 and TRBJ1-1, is DVKVTQSSRYLVKRTGEKVFLECVQDMDHENMFWYRQDPGLGLRLIYFSYDVKMKEKGDIPEGYSVSREKKERFSLILESASTNQTSMYLCASSLAGVGNTEAFFGQGTRLTVV.

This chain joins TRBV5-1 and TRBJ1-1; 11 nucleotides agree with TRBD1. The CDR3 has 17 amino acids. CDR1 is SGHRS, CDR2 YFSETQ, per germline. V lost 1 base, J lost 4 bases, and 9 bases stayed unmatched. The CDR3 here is CASSLLGQGEVGTEAFF. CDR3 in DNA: TGCGCCAGCAGCTTGCTGGGACAGGGGGAAGTGGGCACTGAAGCTTTCTTT.

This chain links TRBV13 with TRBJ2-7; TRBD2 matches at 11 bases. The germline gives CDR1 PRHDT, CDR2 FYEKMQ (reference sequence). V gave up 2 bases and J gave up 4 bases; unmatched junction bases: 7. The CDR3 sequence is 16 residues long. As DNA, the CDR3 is TGTGCCAGCAGCTTATTAGCGGGAGGGTCCCCATACGAGCAGTACTTC. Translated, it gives CASSLLAGGSPYEQYF.

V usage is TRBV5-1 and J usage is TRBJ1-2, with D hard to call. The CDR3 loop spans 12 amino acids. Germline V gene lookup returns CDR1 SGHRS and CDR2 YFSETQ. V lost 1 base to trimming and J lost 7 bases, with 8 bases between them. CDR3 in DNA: TGCGCCAGCAGCTTGCAGGCTGGTGGCTACACCTTC. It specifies CASSLQAGGYTF.

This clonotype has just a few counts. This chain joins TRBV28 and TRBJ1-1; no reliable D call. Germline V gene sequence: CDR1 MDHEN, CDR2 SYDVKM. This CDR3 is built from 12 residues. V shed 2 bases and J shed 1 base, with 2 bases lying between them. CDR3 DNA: TGTGCCAGCAGTTTAAGGAACACTGAAGCTTTCTTT. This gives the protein CASSLRNTEAFF.

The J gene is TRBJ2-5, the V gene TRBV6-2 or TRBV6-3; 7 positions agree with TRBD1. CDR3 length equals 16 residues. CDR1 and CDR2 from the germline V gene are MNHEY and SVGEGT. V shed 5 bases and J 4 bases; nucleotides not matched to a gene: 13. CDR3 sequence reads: CASSPQQGKVGETQYF. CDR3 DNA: TGTGCCAGCAGTCCCCAACAGGGGAAGGTAGGAGAGACCCAGTACTTC.

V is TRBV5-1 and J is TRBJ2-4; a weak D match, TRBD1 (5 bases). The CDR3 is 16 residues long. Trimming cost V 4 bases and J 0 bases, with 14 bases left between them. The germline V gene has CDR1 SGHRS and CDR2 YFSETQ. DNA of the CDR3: TGCGCCAGCAGCCCTTTTCAGGGCCTAGCCAAAAACATTCAGTACTTC. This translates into CASSPFQGLAKNIQYF.

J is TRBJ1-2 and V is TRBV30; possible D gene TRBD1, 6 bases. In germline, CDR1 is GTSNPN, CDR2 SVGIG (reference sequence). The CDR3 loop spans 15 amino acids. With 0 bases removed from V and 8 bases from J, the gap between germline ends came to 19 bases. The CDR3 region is CAWSVAPGGAEGYTF. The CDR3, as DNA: TGTGCCTGGAGTGTAGCCCCCGGGGGGGCGGAGGGCTACACCTTC.

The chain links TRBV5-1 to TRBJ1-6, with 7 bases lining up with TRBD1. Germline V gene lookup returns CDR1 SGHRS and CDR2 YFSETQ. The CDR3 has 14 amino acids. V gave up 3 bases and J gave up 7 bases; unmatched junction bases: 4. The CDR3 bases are TGCGCCAGCAGCTCGGGACAGCTAAATTCACCCCTCCACTTT. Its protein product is CASSSGQLNSPLHF. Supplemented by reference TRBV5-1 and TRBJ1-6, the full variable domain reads KAGVTQTPRYLIKTRGQQVTLSCSPISGHRSVSWYQQTPGQGLQFLFEYFSETQRNKGNFPGRFSGRQFSNSRSEMNVSTLELGDSALYLCASSSGQLNSPLHFGNGTRLTVT.

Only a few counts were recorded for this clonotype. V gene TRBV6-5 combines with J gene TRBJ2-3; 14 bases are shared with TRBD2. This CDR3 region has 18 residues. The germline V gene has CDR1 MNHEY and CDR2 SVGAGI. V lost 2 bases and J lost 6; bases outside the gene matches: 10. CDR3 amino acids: CASSYATGTSGSMDTQYF. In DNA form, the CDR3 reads TGTGCCAGCAGTTACGCGACCGGGACTAGCGGGAGTATGGATACGCAGTATTTT.

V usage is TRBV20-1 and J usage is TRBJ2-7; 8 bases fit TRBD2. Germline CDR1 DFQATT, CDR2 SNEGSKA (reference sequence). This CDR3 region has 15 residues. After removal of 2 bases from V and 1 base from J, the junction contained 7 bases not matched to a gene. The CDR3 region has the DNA TGCAGTGCTAGAAACTCCGGGACTAGATCCTACGAGCAGTACTTC. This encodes CSARNSGTRSYEQYF.

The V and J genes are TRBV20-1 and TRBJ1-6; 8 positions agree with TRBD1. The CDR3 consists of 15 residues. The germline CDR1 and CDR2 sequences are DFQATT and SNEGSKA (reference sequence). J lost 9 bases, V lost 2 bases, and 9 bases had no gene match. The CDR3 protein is CSARLRTGLGSPLHF. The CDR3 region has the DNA TGCAGTGCTAGATTACGGACAGGGTTGGGTTCACCCCTCCACTTT.

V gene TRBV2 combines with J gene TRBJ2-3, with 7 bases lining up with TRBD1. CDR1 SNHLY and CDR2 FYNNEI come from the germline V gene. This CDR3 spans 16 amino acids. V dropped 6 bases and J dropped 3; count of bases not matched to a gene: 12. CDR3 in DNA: TGTGCCAGCAGACCGACACGACAGGGAAGAACAGATACGCAGTATTTT. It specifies CASRPTRQGRTDTQYF.

CDR3 bases: TGTGCCAGCAGCCCTAGCGGGAGCCAATACAATGAGCAGTTCTTC. Its protein product is CASSPSGSQYNEQFF. The chain is built from TRBV3-1 and TRBJ2-1; TRBD2 agrees at 10 bases. This CDR3 has 15 amino acids. The germline gives CDR1 LGHDT, CDR2 YNNKEL (reference sequence). With V trimmed by 4 bases and J by 4 bases, 4 bases remained unmatched.

The CDR3 protein is CSARTGRTKNIQYF. The CDR3 DNA reads as TGCAGTGCTCGGACAGGACGGACCAAAAACATTCAGTACTTC. The V and J genes are TRBV20-1 and TRBJ2-4; TRBD1 matches at 7 bases. Germline assignment: CDR1 DFQATT and CDR2 SNEGSKA (reference sequence). CDR3 size: 14 residues. The trim removed 5 bases at V and 2 bases at J, leaving 6 bases unmatched.

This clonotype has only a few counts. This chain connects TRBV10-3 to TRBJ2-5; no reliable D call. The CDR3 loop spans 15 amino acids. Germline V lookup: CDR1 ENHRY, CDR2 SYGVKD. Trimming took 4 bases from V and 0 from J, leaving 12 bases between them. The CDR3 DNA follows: TGTGCCATCAGTGTACACCTAGAGTACCAAGAGACCCAGTACTTC. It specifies CAISVHLEYQETQYF.

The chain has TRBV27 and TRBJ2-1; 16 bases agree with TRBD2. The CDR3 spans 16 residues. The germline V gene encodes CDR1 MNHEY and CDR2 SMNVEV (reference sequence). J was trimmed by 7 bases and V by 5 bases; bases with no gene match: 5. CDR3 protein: CASSPGTSGRVNEQFF. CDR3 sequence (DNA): TGTGCCAGCAGTCCCGGGACTAGCGGGAGGGTGAATGAGCAGTTCTTC.

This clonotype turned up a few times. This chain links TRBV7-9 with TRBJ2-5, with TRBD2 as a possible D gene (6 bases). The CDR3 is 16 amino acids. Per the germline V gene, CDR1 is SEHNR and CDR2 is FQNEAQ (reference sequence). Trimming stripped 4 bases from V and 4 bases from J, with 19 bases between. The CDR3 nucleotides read TGTGCCAGCAGCTGGCGCTGGGAGGCCACTCGAGAGACCCAGTACTTC. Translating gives CASSWRWEATRETQYF.

CDR3 nucleotide sequence: TGCAGTGCTGACTCTCGACAGGAACAAATGCTCCACTTT. Amino acid sequence: CSADSRQEQMLHF. The rearrangement links TRBV20-1 to TRBJ1-6; a possible D gene is TRBD1 (6 bases). CDR1 is DFQATT and CDR2 is SNEGSKA in the germline V gene (reference sequence). The V gene lost 5 bases and the J gene lost 16 bases, with 21 bases spanning the gap. The CDR3 extends over 13 amino acids.

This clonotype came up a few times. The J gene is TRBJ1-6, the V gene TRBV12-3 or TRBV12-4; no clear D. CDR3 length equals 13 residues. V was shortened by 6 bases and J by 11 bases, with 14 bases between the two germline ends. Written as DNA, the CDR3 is TGTGCCAGCAGACCTGATAGTCCCGCACCCCTCCACTTT. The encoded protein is CASRPDSPAPLHF.

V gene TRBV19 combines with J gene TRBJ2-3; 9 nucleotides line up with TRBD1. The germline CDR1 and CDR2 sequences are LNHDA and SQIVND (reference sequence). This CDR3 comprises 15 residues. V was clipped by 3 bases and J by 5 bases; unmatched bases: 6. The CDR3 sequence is CASSMGTGWEDTQYF. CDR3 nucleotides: TGTGCCAGTAGTATGGGGACAGGGTGGGAAGATACGCAGTATTTT.

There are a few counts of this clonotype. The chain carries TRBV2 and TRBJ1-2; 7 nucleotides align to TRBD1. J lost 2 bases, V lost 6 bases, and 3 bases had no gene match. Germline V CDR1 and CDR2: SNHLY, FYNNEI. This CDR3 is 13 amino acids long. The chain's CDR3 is CASRMTGNYGYTF. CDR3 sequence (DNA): TGTGCCAGCAGGATGACAGGGAACTATGGCTACACCTTC.

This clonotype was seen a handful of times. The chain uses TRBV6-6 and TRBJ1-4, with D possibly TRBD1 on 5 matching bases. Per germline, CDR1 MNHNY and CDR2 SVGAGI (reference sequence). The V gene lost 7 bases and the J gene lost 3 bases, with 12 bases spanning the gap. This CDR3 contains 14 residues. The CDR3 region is CASTTGAPNEKLFF. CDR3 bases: TGTGCCAGCACAACAGGAGCTCCTAATGAAAAACTGTTTTTT.

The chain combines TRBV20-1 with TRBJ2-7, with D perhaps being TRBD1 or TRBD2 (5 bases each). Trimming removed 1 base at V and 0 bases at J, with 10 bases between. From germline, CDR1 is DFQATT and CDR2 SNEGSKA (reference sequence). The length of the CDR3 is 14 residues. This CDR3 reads CSARVGDGSYEQYF. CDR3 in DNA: TGCAGTGCTAGAGTAGGGGACGGCTCCTACGAGCAGTACTTC.

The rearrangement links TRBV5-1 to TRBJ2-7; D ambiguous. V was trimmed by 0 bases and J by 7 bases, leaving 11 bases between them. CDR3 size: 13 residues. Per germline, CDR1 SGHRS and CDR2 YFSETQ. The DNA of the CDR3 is TGCGCCAGCAGCTTGGCTAGGGTCGAGGAGCAGTACTTC. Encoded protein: CASSLARVEEQYF. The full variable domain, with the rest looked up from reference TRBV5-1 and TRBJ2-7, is KAGVTQTPRYLIKTRGQQVTLSCSPISGHRSVSWYQQTPGQGLQFLFEYFSETQRNKGNFPGRFSGRQFSNSRSEMNVSTLELGDSALYLCASSLARVEEQYFGPGTRLTVT.

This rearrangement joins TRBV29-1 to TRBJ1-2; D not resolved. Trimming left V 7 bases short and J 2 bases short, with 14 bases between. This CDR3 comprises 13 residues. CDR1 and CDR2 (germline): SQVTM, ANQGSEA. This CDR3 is CSALRTSNYGYTF. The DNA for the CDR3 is TGCAGCGCCCTACGGACGTCAAACTATGGCTACACCTTC.